These 5 T cell receptor beta chains were sequenced from one sample in a study of T cell responses to AZD1222 COVID-19 vaccine. Assay used: immunoSEQ multiplex PCR; TCRdb lists only in-frame clones, some missing. The data show 75,000 to 90,000 clones, over 75% seen once. The sample consisted of peripheral blood, taken 28 days after the second AZD1222 dose. The receptors were sampled from an adult who received the AZD1222 COVID-19 vaccine.

This chain joins TRBV11-2 and TRBJ2-7; a possible D gene is TRBD2 (6 bases). The germline CDR1 and CDR2 sequences are SGHAT and FQNNGV. V lost 2 bases and J 4 bases, leaving 18 bases between the germline ends. The CDR3 sequence is 16 residues long. As DNA, the CDR3 is TGTGCCAGCAGCTTAAACCCAAGCGGGTCGGGATACGAGCAGTACTTC. It encodes CASSLNPSGSGYEQYF.

The rearrangement joins TRBV18 to TRBJ2-2; 12 nucleotides agree with TRBD2. Per germline, CDR1 KGHSH and CDR2 LQKENI. The CDR3 sequence is 16 residues long. The V segment lost 1 base and the J segment 6 bases; nucleotides outside the gene matches: 3. The CDR3 DNA sequence: TGTGCCAGCTCACCACAGACTAGCGGGGGAGCCGGGGAGCTGTTTTTT. Amino acid sequence: CASSPQTSGGAGELFF.

This chain links TRBV6-6 with TRBJ1-1; D remains unclear. Per germline, CDR1 MNHNY and CDR2 SVGAGI (reference sequence). Trimming left V 6 bases short and J 1 base short, with 9 bases between. There are 13 residues in the CDR3. DNA of the CDR3: TGTGCCAGCAGCCCCGTCTGGAACACTGAAGCTTTCTTT. Translating gives CASSPVWNTEAFF.

A single count supports this clone. J is TRBJ1-4 and V is TRBV5-1; 9 positions match TRBD1. Germline CDR1 is SGHRS and CDR2 is YFSETQ. The CDR3 has 15 amino acids. V lost 2 bases, J lost 6 bases, and 5 bases stayed unmatched. CDR3 sequence reads: CASSLGDRAHEKLFF. The CDR3 nucleotides read TGCGCCAGCAGCTTAGGGGACAGGGCTCATGAAAAACTGTTTTTT.

This clone has a single count. The chain couples TRBV11-2 to TRBJ2-7; D gene uncertain. Trimming removed 1 base at V and 5 bases at J, with 12 bases between. The CDR3 covers 14 residues. Germline CDR1 reads SGHAT; CDR2 reads FQNNGV. Here the CDR3 DNA reads TGTGCCAGCAGCTTAGGCCCGCAGAGAAACGAGCAGTACGTC. Translation: CASSLGPQRNEQYV.